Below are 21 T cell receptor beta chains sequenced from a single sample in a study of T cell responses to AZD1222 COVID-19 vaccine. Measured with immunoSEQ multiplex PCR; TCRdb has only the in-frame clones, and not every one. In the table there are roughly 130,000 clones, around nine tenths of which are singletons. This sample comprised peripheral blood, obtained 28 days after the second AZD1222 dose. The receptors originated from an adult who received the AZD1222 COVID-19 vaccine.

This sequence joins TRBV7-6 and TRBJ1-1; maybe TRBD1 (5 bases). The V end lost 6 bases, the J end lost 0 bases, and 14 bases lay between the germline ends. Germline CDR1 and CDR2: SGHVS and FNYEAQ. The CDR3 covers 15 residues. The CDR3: CASSPQQGMNTEAFF. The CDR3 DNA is TGTGCCAGCAGTCCTCAGCAGGGTATGAACACTGAAGCTTTCTTT.

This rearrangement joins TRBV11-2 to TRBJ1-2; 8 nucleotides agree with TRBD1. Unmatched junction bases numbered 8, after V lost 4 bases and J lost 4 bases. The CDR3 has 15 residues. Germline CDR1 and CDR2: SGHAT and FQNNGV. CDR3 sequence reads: CASSYNRDRLYGYTF. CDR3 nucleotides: TGTGCCAGCAGCTACAATCGGGACAGGCTCTATGGCTACACCTTC.

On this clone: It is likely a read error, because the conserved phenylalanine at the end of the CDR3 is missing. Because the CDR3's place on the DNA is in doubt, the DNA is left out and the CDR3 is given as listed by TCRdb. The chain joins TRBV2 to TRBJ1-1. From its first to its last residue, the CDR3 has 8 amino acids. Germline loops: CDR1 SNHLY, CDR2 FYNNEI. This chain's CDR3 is CASRETWV.

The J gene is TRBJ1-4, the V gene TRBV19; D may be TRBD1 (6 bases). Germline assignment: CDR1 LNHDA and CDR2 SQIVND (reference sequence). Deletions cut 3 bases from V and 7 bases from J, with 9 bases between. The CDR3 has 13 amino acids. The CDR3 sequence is CASSMGHREKLFF. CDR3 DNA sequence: TGTGCCAGTAGTATGGGACATCGTGAAAAACTGTTTTTT.

Here the CDR3 DNA reads TGTGCCAGCAGCACTAGGGGGGAATCAGATACGCAGTATTTT. It specifies CASSTRGESDTQYF. V and J are TRBV13 and TRBJ2-3; D could derive from TRBD1 or TRBD2 (6 bases each). The CDR3 extends over 14 amino acids. The germline V and J ends were trimmed by 5 bases and 4 bases, with 13 bases remaining between them. Germline CDR1 is PRHDT and CDR2 is FYEKMQ (reference sequence).

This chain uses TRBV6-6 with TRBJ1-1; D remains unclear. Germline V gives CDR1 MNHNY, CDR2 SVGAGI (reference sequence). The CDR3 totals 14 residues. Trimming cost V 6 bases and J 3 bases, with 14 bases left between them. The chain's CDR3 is CASSYPKKDTEAFF. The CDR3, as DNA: TGTGCCAGCAGCTACCCTAAAAAGGACACTGAAGCTTTCTTT.

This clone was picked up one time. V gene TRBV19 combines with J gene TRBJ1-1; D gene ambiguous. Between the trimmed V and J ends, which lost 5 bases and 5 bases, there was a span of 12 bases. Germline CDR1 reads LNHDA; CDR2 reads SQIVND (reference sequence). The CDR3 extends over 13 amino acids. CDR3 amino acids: CASSSSEGTEAFF. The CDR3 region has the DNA TGTGCCAGTAGTTCCTCGGAAGGTACTGAAGCTTTCTTT. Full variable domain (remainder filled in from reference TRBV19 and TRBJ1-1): DGGITQSPKYLFRKEGQNVTLSCEQNLNHDAMYWYRQDPGQGLRLIYYSQIVNDFQKGDIAEGYSVSREKKESFPLTVTSAQKNPTAFYLCASSSSEGTEAFFGQGTRLTVV.

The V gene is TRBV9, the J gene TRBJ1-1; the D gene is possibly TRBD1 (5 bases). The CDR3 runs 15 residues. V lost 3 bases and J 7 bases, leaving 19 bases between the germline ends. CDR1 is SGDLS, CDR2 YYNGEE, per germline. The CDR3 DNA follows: TGTGCCAGCAGCGGGGGACCGCTCCGACCCTTTGAAGCTTTCTTT. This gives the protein CASSGGPLRPFEAFF.

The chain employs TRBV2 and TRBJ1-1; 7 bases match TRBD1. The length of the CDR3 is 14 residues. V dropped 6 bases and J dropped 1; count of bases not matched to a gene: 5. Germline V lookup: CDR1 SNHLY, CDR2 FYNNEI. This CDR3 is CASSRQGRNTEAFF. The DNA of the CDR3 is TGTGCCAGCAGCCGACAGGGCCGGAACACTGAAGCTTTCTTT.

CDR3 in amino acids: CASSLVGGRAGNTIYF. The CDR3 DNA reads as TGTGCCAGCAGCTTAGTCGGGGGGCGGGCTGGAAACACCATATATTTT. V gene TRBV7-2 combines with J gene TRBJ1-3; perhaps TRBD1 as D (6 bases). V shed 1 base and J shed 2 bases, with 12 bases lying between them. CDR1 is SGHTA and CDR2 is FQGNSA in the germline V gene. The CDR3 has 16 amino acids.

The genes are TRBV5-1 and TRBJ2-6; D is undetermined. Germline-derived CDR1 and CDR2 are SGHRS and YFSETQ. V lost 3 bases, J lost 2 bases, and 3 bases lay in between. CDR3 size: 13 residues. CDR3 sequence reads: CASSSPGANVLTF. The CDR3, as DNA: TGCGCCAGCAGCTCCCCTGGGGCCAACGTCCTGACTTTC.

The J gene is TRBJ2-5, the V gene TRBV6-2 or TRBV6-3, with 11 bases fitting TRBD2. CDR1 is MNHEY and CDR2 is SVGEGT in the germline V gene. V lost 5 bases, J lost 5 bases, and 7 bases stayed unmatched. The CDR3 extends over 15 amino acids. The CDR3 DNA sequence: TGTGCCAGCAGTACCGTAGCGGGAGGGCAGGAGACCCAGTACTTC. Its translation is CASSTVAGGQETQYF.

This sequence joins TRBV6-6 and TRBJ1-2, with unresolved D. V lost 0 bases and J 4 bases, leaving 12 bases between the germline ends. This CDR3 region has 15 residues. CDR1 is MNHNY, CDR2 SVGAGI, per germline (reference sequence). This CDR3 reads CASSYSPPEAYGYTF. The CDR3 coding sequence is TGTGCCAGCAGTTACTCCCCGCCAGAAGCCTATGGCTACACCTTC.

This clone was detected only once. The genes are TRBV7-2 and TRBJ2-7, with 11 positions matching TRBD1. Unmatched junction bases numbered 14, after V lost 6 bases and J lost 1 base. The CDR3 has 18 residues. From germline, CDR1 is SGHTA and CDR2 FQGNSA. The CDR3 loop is CASSPGTGGGAGSYEQYF. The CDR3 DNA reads TGTGCCAGCAGTCCGGGGACAGGGGGAGGTGCTGGGTCCTACGAGCAGTACTTC.

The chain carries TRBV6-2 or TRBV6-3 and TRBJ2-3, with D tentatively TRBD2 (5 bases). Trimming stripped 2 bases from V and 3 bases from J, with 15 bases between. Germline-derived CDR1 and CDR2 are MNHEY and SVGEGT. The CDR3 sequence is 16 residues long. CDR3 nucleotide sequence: TGTGCCAGCAGTTACACTCGGGGTTTGACAACAGATACGCAGTATTTT. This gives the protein CASSYTRGLTTDTQYF.

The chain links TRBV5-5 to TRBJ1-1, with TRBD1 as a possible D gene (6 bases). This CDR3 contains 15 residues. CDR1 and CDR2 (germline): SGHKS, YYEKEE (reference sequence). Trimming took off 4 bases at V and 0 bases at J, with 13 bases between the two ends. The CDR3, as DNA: TGTGCCAGCAGCGCGCGCCAGGGGATGAACACTGAAGCTTTCTTT. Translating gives CASSARQGMNTEAFF. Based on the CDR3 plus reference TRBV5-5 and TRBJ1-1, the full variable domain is DAGVTQSPTHLIKTRGQQVTLRCSPISGHKSVSWYQQVLGQGPQFIFQYYEKEERGRGNFPDRFSARQFPNYSSELNVNALLLGDSALYLCASSARQGMNTEAFFGQGTRLTVV.

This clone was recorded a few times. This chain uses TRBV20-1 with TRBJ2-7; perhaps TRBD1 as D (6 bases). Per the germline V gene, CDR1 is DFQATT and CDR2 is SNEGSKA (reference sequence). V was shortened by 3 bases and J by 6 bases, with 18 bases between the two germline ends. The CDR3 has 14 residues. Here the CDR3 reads CSASQGQALVEQYF. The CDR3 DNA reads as TGCAGTGCTAGTCAGGGGCAGGCGCTAGTCGAGCAGTACTTC.

The CDR3 DNA reads as TGTGCCAGAAGCTCGGGACTAGGGGGCACAGATACGCAGTATTTT. It translates to CARSSGLGGTDTQYF. The gene calls are TRBV5-3 and TRBJ2-3; 8 nucleotides line up with TRBD2. TRBV5-3 is sorted into the ORF group, with uncertain function. J lost 1 base, V lost 3 bases, and 4 bases had no gene match. The CDR3 sequence is 15 residues long.

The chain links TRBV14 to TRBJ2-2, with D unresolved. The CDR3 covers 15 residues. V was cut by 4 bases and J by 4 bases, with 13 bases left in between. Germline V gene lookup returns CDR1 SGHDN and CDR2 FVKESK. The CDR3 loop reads CASSRILTGTGELFF. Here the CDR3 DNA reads TGTGCCAGCAGCCGTATACTAACGGGCACCGGGGAGCTGTTTTTT. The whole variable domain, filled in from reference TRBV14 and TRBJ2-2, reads EAGVTQFPSHSVIEKGQTVTLRCDPISGHDNLYWYRRVMGKEIKFLLHFVKESKQDESGMPNNRFLAERTGGTYSTLKVQPAELEDSGVYFCASSRILTGTGELFFGEGSRLTVL.

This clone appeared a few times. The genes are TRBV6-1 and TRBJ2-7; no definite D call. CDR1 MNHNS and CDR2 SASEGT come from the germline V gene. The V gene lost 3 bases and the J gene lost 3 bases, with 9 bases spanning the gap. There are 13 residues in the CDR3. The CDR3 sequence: CASSEAEVYEQYF. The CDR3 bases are TGTGCCAGCAGTGAGGCAGAGGTCTACGAGCAGTACTTC.

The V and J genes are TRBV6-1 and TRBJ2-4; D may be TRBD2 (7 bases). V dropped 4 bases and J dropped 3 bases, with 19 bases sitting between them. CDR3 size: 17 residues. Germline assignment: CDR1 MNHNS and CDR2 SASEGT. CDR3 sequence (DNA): TGTGCCAGCAGTGGTCGGGGGGCAGGGTGGGACAAAAACATTCAGTACTTC. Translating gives CASSGRGAGWDKNIQYF.